One sample yielded the 5 T cell receptor beta chains listed below, sequenced in a study of T-cell reconstitution after alpha-beta-depleted transplantation in children. It was with unique molecular identifiers that the TCRbeta library was prepared. TCRdb called the PCR reads again in MiXCR, with one record for every CDR3 protein. The table has approximately 250,000 distinct CDR3 sequences, about 25% seen once; the top ten hold 2.6%. The sequencing here drew on PBMCs, taken before TCRalphabeta/CD19-depleted stem cell transplant. The receptors derive from a girl aged 2 to 10 with Fanconi anemia, due to receive a stem cell transplant.

This clonotype has a count of ten or more. V gene TRBV29-1 combines with J gene TRBJ2-1, with D possibly being TRBD2 (5 bases). Per the germline V gene, CDR1 is SQVTM and CDR2 is ANQGSEA. V lost 1 base to trimming and J lost 7 bases, with 8 bases between them. This CDR3 region has 12 residues. CDR3 DNA: TGCAGCGTTGAAGTCAGGAGGAATGAGCAGTTCTTC. Protein: CSVEVRRNEQFF.

V gene TRBV20-1 combines with J gene TRBJ2-5; 9 nucleotides line up with TRBD1. CDR3 size: 13 residues. The germline V gene has CDR1 DFQATT and CDR2 SNEGSKA (reference sequence). V shed 5 bases and J 5 bases; nucleotides not matched to a gene: 6. The CDR3 coding sequence is TGCAGTGCTGAGCGACAGGGGGACGAGACCCAGTACTTC. This encodes CSAERQGDETQYF.

The V call is TRBV7-6, the J call TRBJ2-6, with D possibly matching TRBD2 (6 bases). Per the germline V gene, CDR1 is SGHVS and CDR2 is FNYEAQ. The CDR3 consists of 18 residues. V gave up 0 bases and J gave up 0 bases, with 12 bases separating them. The CDR3: CASSLAPGESSGANVLTF. CDR3 sequence (DNA): TGTGCCAGCAGCTTAGCGCCGGGGGAGTCCTCTGGGGCCAACGTCCTGACTTTC. The complete variable domain, with remaining parts taken from reference TRBV7-6 and TRBJ2-6, reads GAGVSQSPRYKVTKRGQDVALRCDPISGHVSLYWYRQALGQGPEFLTYFNYEAQQDKSGLPNDRFSAERPEGSISTLTIQRTEQRDSAMYRCASSLAPGESSGANVLTFGAGSRLTVL.

This clonotype turned up a few times. This chain joins TRBV7-3 and TRBJ1-5, with D perhaps TRBD1 (6 bases). The V gene lost 5 bases and the J gene lost 1 base, with 24 bases spanning the gap. The germline V gene has CDR1 SGHTA and CDR2 FQGTGA. The CDR3 contains 19 residues. CDR3 residues: CASSRRLEGGRESNQPQHF. The CDR3 DNA is TGTGCCAGCAGCCGGAGGTTGGAGGGGGGCCGGGAAAGCAATCAGCCCCAGCATTTT.

The rearrangement uses TRBV29-1 and TRBJ1-2; the D is unclear. The CDR3 sequence is 12 residues long. The V end lost 5 bases, the J end lost 2 bases, and 9 bases lay between the germline ends. Germline V gene lookup returns CDR1 SQVTM and CDR2 ANQGSEA. CDR3 protein: CSVFDGNYGYTF. The CDR3, as DNA: TGCAGCGTTTTTGACGGCAACTATGGCTACACCTTC.